The 6 T cell receptor beta chains below were found in one sample sequenced in a study of response to subunit inactivated influenza vaccine (dated by TCRdb to 2017 to 2018). The protocol used for the library was RT-PCR. Sequenced on an Illumina HiSeq 2500. TCRdb's own reprocessing of the public reads used fastp at Q25 and MiXCR and kept productive beta chains. For every CDR3 protein sequence, its rows merge into one entry that carries the most common genes and DNA. A total of 450,000 to 700,000 distinct CDR3 sequences appear in this sample, around 15% of them only once. The ten largest account for approximately 12% of the sample. Source: PBMCs from blood, taken roughly 13 days after vaccination. The receptor set was obtained from a man aged 50-59 years who received an inactivated influenza vaccine. Donor details come from another sample of the same person, matched by shared clones.

V gene TRBV10-2 combines with J gene TRBJ2-7, with D possibly being TRBD2 (5 bases). V gave up 3 bases and J gave up 0 bases, with 12 bases separating them. CDR3 size: 15 residues. Germline V gene data show CDR1 as WSHSY and CDR2 as SAAADI. CDR3 in amino acids: CASSDGELRSYEQYF. DNA for the CDR3: TGCGCCAGCAGTGACGGGGAACTCCGCTCCTACGAGCAGTACTTC.

This clonotype was picked up a small number of times. This chain uses TRBV29-1 with TRBJ1-1; TRBD1 is a possible D gene (5 bases). Germline CDR1 and CDR2: SQVTM and ANQGSEA. V was clipped by 3 bases and J by 3 bases, with 14 bases between them. This CDR3 is 14 amino acids long. The CDR3 region has the DNA TGCAGCGTTGAGGGACGGGCCCGGGACACTGAAGCTTTCTTT. This encodes CSVEGRARDTEAFF.

There are many counts of this clonotype. This chain links TRBV11-2 with TRBJ2-1; TRBD1 aligns across 7 bases. Trimming cost V 1 base and J 4 bases; bases outside gene matches: 4. The germline V gene has CDR1 SGHAT and CDR2 FQNNGV. The CDR3 has 15 residues. The CDR3 DNA sequence: TGTGCCAGCAGCTTAGGAACAGGGGATTACAATGAGCAGTTCTTC. Translating it yields CASSLGTGDYNEQFF.

This clonotype came up many times. The chain recombines TRBV6-2 or TRBV6-3 with TRBJ2-2, with 7 bases aligning to TRBD2. Germline loops: CDR1 MNHEY, CDR2 SVGEGT. With 5 bases clipped from V and 3 bases from J, the junction kept 9 bases outside the gene matches. The CDR3 is 16 residues long. The DNA for the CDR3 is TGTGCCAGCAGTCAGGCGGGGGAGAGGGACACCGGGGAGCTGTTTTTT. Residues: CASSQAGERDTGELFF.

In this sample, this clonotype turned up a few times. V usage is TRBV19 and J usage is TRBJ2-1; the match to TRBD2 covers 11 bases. Germline CDR1 reads LNHDA; CDR2 reads SQIVND (reference sequence). V lost 9 bases to trimming and J lost 6 bases; unmatched junction nucleotides: 4. This CDR3 is built from 13 residues. This CDR3 reads CASTSGSRNEQFF. In nucleotides, the CDR3 is TGTGCCAGCACTAGCGGGAGCCGCAATGAGCAGTTCTTC.

This chain joins TRBV27 and TRBJ2-7; 7 nucleotides line up with TRBD2. The V and J ends lost 2 bases and 2 bases, in that order; junction bases with no gene match: 6. The CDR3 runs to 15 residues. CDR1 MNHEY and CDR2 SMNVEV come from the germline V gene (reference sequence). This CDR3 reads CASSLTGGSTYEQYF. The CDR3 DNA reads as TGTGCCAGCAGTTTAACGGGAGGAAGCACCTACGAGCAGTACTTC.